The clone carrying this T cell receptor beta chain showed up many times. This sample is drawn from a study of T-cell reconstitution after alpha-beta-depleted transplantation in children. Construction of the TCRbeta library involved unique molecular identifiers. TCRdb processed the PCR reads anew with MiXCR; each CDR3 protein has one entry. The sample includes about 580,000 distinct CDR3 sequences, 25% to 30% of them seen just once. V dropped 7 bases and J dropped 4; count of bases not matched to a gene: 7. This CDR3 spans 13 amino acids. Germline CDR1 DFQATT, CDR2 SNEGSKA (reference sequence). The sample consisted of PBMCs, taken before TCRalphabeta/CD19-depleted stem cell transplant. The rearrangement joins TRBV20-1 to TRBJ2-5; the match to TRBD1 covers 9 bases. The clonotype comes from a boy in the first two years of life with Wiskott-Aldrich syndrome, due to receive a stem cell transplant. The CDR3 sequence is CSGNRGQGETQYF. For the CDR3, the DNA is TGCAGTGGTAACAGGGGGCAGGGAGAGACCCAGTACTTC.